These 20 T cell receptor beta chains originate from one sample sequenced in a study of shared clonotypes between healthy human individuals. Profiling relied on immunoSEQ multiplex PCR, and the TCRdb table lists in-frame clones only, not all of them. In the table there are around 2.1 million clones, 90% to 96% of which are singletons. What was sequenced was naive CD4+ T cells sorted from blood. The subset was: CD45RA+ positively selected. The receptors stem from a man aged 18 to 29 in good health.

The V gene is TRBV6-1, the J gene TRBJ1-2; maybe TRBD1 (6 bases). This CDR3 is built from 14 residues. Trimming removed 5 bases from V and 1 base from J, with 11 bases in between. Germline V CDR1 and CDR2: MNHNS, SASEGT. CDR3 region: CASSPGQHNYGYTF. The CDR3 coding sequence is TGTGCCAGCAGTCCGGGACAACATAACTATGGCTACACCTTC.

The gene calls are TRBV19 and TRBJ1-5; possibly TRBD1 for D (6 bases). The germline gives CDR1 LNHDA, CDR2 SQIVND (reference sequence). The V end was cut by 6 bases, the J end by 4 bases, with 10 bases between. This CDR3 spans 13 amino acids. In DNA form, the CDR3 reads TGTGCCAGTAGGGGGGCTGGTAATCAGCCCCAGCATTTT. Protein: CASRGAGNQPQHF.

DNA for the CDR3: TGTGCCAGCAGTGAAATGTGGACAGGGGGTCAGCCCCAGCATTTT. Its protein product is CASSEMWTGGQPQHF. The rearrangement links TRBV6-1 to TRBJ1-5; 10 bases line up with TRBD1. V shed 2 bases and J 6 bases; nucleotides not matched to a gene: 4. This CDR3 is 15 amino acids long. CDR1 MNHNS and CDR2 SASEGT come from the germline V gene.

The V gene is TRBV28, the J gene TRBJ1-2, with TRBD1 matching 7 bases. CDR1 is MDHEN and CDR2 is SYDVKM in the germline V gene. This CDR3 is 13 amino acids long. V dropped 8 bases and J dropped 8; count of bases not matched to a gene: 11. CDR3 DNA: TGTGCCAGCGAACACCCACAGGGGCTGGGCTACACCTTC. Translated, it gives CASEHPQGLGYTF.

This chain joins TRBV7-3 and TRBJ2-6, with D unclear. The CDR3 contains 16 residues. V was trimmed by 6 bases and J by 0 bases, leaving 12 bases between them. Germline V gene lookup returns CDR1 SGHTA and CDR2 FQGTGA. The CDR3 coding sequence is TGTGCCAGCAGTTTTGGGTGGAACTCTGGGGCCAACGTCCTGACTTTC. This sequence encodes CASSFGWNSGANVLTF.

As to this clone: The identical CDR3 is also encoded by other nucleotide sequences in the sample. The chain couples TRBV19 to TRBJ1-5; possibly TRBD1 for D (5 bases). Germline V gives CDR1 LNHDA, CDR2 SQIVND (reference sequence). Trimming took off 3 bases at V and 6 bases at J, with 12 bases between the two ends. This CDR3 has 14 amino acids. CDR3 in amino acids: CASSIRGGTQPQHF. CDR3 in DNA: TGTGCCAGTAGTATCCGGGGGGGAACTCAGCCCCAGCATTTT.

This clone is a singleton in its sample. The identical CDR3 is also encoded by other nucleotide sequences in the sample. The chain has TRBV7-2 and TRBJ2-7; maybe TRBD2 (6 bases). The germline V gene has CDR1 SGHTA and CDR2 FQGNSA. V lost 2 bases and J lost 0, with 11 bases in between. This CDR3 comprises 15 residues. Here the CDR3 DNA reads TGTGCCAGCAGCTTATCGGGAGACAGCTCCTACGAGCAGTACTTC. As protein: CASSLSGDSSYEQYF. Variable domain in full (rest from reference TRBV7-2 and TRBJ2-7): GAGVSQSPSNKVTEKGKDVELRCDPISGHTALYWYRQSLGQGLEFLIYFQGNSAPDKSGLPSDRFSAERTGGSVSTLTIQRTQQEDSAVYLCASSLSGDSSYEQYFGPGTRLTVT.

The rearrangement links TRBV5-1 to TRBJ1-2; D call uncertain. The V gene lost 1 base and the J gene lost 5 bases, with 9 bases spanning the gap. This CDR3 contains 13 residues. Per the germline V gene, CDR1 is SGHRS and CDR2 is YFSETQ. The CDR3, as DNA: TGCGCCAGCAGCTTGAGCACAACTTATGGCTACACCTTC. This gives the protein CASSLSTTYGYTF.

The rearrangement uses TRBV7-2 and TRBJ1-2, with D possibly TRBD1 on 5 matching bases. The CDR3 contains 17 residues. Germline CDR1 and CDR2: SGHTA and FQGNSA. Trimming cost V 3 bases and J 4 bases, with 21 bases left between them. The DNA of the CDR3 is TGTGCCAGCAGCTTTCCTCAACTGGGGCAGGGTGCCTATGGCTACACCTTC. This codes for CASSFPQLGQGAYGYTF.

This clone turned up a few times. The J gene is TRBJ1-6, the V gene TRBV14; a possible D gene is TRBD1 (6 bases). Trimming took off 4 bases at V and 9 bases at J, with 16 bases between the two ends. This CDR3 contains 15 residues. Germline assignment: CDR1 SGHDN and CDR2 FVKESK. CDR3 loop: CASSLGAGTSSPLHF. In DNA form, the CDR3 reads TGTGCCAGCAGCCTCGGAGCCGGGACAAGTTCACCCCTCCACTTT. The full variable domain, rest sourced from reference TRBV14 and TRBJ1-6, is EAGVTQFPSHSVIEKGQTVTLRCDPISGHDNLYWYRRVMGKEIKFLLHFVKESKQDESGMPNNRFLAERTGGTYSTLKVQPAELEDSGVYFCASSLGAGTSSPLHFGNGTRLTVT.

The V and J genes are TRBV27 and TRBJ2-2; 10 nucleotides align to TRBD2. This CDR3 comprises 17 residues. Germline trimming cut 4 bases from V and 5 bases from J; bases unmatched to any gene: 10. Per germline, CDR1 MNHEY and CDR2 SMNVEV (reference sequence). The CDR3 sequence is CASSSLLLAGWTGELFF. The CDR3 coding sequence is TGTGCCAGCAGTTCCCTATTACTAGCGGGATGGACCGGGGAGCTGTTTTTT.

In DNA form, the CDR3 reads TGTGCCAGCAGTGAAACCCCGACTAGAAGAGAGACCCAGTACTTC. Amino acids: CASSETPTRRETQYF. The gene calls are TRBV2 and TRBJ2-5; weak D call: TRBD2 (6 bases). Germline V gives CDR1 SNHLY, CDR2 FYNNEI. The CDR3 totals 15 residues. V was trimmed by 2 bases and J by 4 bases, leaving 14 bases between them.

Comment on this clone: Other nucleotide sequences in the sample specify the same CDR3. The chain combines TRBV10-3 with TRBJ2-3, with D hard to call. The CDR3 consists of 11 residues. Germline CDR1 is ENHRY and CDR2 is SYGVKD. Trimming shortened V by 7 bases and J by 2 bases, and 4 bases separated the two germline ends. CDR3 loop: CAIKDTDTQYF. As DNA, the CDR3 is TGTGCCATCAAGGACACAGATACGCAGTATTTT.

V gene TRBV25-1 combines with J gene TRBJ1-5; a possible D gene is TRBD1 (5 bases). V shed 3 bases and J shed 6 bases, with 12 bases lying between them. This CDR3 is 14 amino acids long. CDR1 is MGHDK and CDR2 is SYGVNS in the germline V gene. The CDR3 sequence: CASSEQGVGQPQHF. The CDR3 DNA reads TGTGCCAGCAGTGAGCAGGGTGTGGGTCAGCCCCAGCATTTT.

The chain recombines TRBV19 with TRBJ2-5; 8 nucleotides align to TRBD1. The CDR3 loop spans 16 amino acids. Germline CDR1 reads LNHDA; CDR2 reads SQIVND (reference sequence). Unmatched junction bases numbered 9, after V lost 5 bases and J lost 1 base. The CDR3 sequence is CASSFGQGSRQETQYF. The DNA of the CDR3 is TGTGCCAGTAGTTTCGGACAGGGATCCCGCCAAGAGACCCAGTACTTC.

The chain couples TRBV5-1 to TRBJ2-5, with TRBD1 identical over 10 bases. Germline assignment: CDR1 SGHRS and CDR2 YFSETQ. The CDR3 extends over 15 amino acids. J was trimmed by 3 bases and V by 5 bases; bases with no gene match: 7. The CDR3 nucleotides read TGCGCCAGCAGGACGACAGGGGGCGCGAAAGAGACCCAGTACTTC. This gives the protein CASRTTGGAKETQYF. Variable domain in full (rest from reference TRBV5-1 and TRBJ2-5): KAGVTQTPRYLIKTRGQQVTLSCSPISGHRSVSWYQQTPGQGLQFLFEYFSETQRNKGNFPGRFSGRQFSNSRSEMNVSTLELGDSALYLCASRTTGGAKETQYFGPGTRLLVL.

This chain connects TRBV4-3 to TRBJ2-3; D is tentatively TRBD1 or TRBD2 (5 bases each). This CDR3 is built from 19 residues. V lost 0 bases and J lost 3, with 22 bases in between. In germline, CDR1 is LGHNA, CDR2 YSLEER. The CDR3 loop is CASSQDVTGPILKTDTQYF. The CDR3 nucleotides read TGCGCCAGCAGCCAAGATGTGACGGGACCCATCCTAAAAACAGATACGCAGTATTTT.

CDR3 protein: CASSPDTGVGYTF. The CDR3 nucleotides are TGCGCCAGCAGCCCAGATACAGGGGTAGGCTACACCTTC. The rearrangement joins TRBV5-1 to TRBJ1-2, with 7 nucleotides matching TRBD1. The CDR3 length is 13 residues. In germline, CDR1 is SGHRS, CDR2 YFSETQ. After removal of 4 bases from V and 8 bases from J, the junction contained 8 bases not matched to a gene.

The gene calls are TRBV5-6 and TRBJ1-6; perhaps TRBD1 as D (6 bases). Trimming shortened V by 6 bases and J by 7 bases, and 14 bases separated the two germline ends. CDR1 is SGHDT, CDR2 YYEEEE, per germline. This CDR3 contains 14 residues. CDR3 residues: CASTPRDKNSPLHF. CDR3 in DNA: TGTGCCAGCACCCCACGGGACAAGAATTCACCCCTCCACTTT.

CDR3 amino acids: CASSLGAVETQYF. Here the CDR3 DNA reads TGTGCCAGCAGCTTGGGAGCGGTGGAGACCCAGTACTTC. This chain links TRBV5-6 with TRBJ2-5; a weak D match, TRBD2 (5 bases). Germline V gene data show CDR1 as SGHDT and CDR2 as YYEEEE. CDR3 length: 13 amino acids. V was pared by 0 bases and J by 5 bases, with 8 bases between.